The 21 T cell receptor beta chains listed next were all sequenced from one sample in a study of T-cell reconstitution after alpha-beta-depleted transplantation in children. Unique molecular identifiers featured in how the TCRbeta library was prepared. In TCRdb, the PCR reads were re-called with MiXCR into one record per CDR3 protein. This sample yields a few hundred thousand distinct CDR3 sequences, of which 25% to 30% are seen a single time; under 45% belongs to the top ten. This material consisted of PBMCs, taken before TCRalphabeta/CD19-depleted stem cell transplant. All receptors come from a boy under three years old with Wiskott-Aldrich syndrome, due to receive a stem cell transplant.

The V gene is TRBV20-1, the J gene TRBJ1-2; weak D call: TRBD1 (6 bases). Trimming left V 0 bases short and J 5 bases short, with 13 bases between. The length of the CDR3 is 14 residues. Germline-derived CDR1 and CDR2 are DFQATT and SNEGSKA (reference sequence). The CDR3 loop is CSARDLRGLYGYTF. The CDR3 DNA is TGCAGTGCTAGAGATCTCAGGGGCCTATATGGCTACACCTTC.

The V call is TRBV28, the J call TRBJ1-1, with 9 bases identical to TRBD1. This CDR3 has 16 residues. The germline gives CDR1 MDHEN, CDR2 SYDVKM. The trim removed 0 bases at V and 3 bases at J, leaving 5 bases unmatched. The CDR3 nucleotides are TGTGCCAGCAGTTTATGGGGACAGGGAGAGGACACTGAAGCTTTCTTT. It is translated as CASSLWGQGEDTEAFF.

J is TRBJ2-7 and V is TRBV3-1, with a possible D match to TRBD2 (5 bases). Trimming pared 8 bases from V and 3 bases from J, leaving 17 bases between. Germline V lookup: CDR1 LGHDT, CDR2 YNNKEL (reference sequence). This CDR3 is built from 14 residues. CDR3 nucleotide sequence: TGTGCCAGCCCATCGGACTCGTATTTCTACGAGCAGTACTTC. Translation: CASPSDSYFYEQYF.

This clonotype was found a few times. The chain has TRBV5-1 and TRBJ2-3, with D unresolved. This CDR3 is built from 17 residues. Germline CDR1 SGHRS, CDR2 YFSETQ. Trimming pared 4 bases from V and 0 bases from J, leaving 18 bases between. The CDR3: CASSPTSPYPSTDTQYF. In DNA form, the CDR3 reads TGCGCCAGCAGCCCCACGTCACCGTATCCTAGCACAGATACGCAGTATTTT.

The genes are TRBV19 and TRBJ2-1; D uncertain. Germline CDR1 and CDR2: LNHDA and SQIVND (reference sequence). This CDR3 has 12 amino acids. V was pared by 3 bases and J by 6 bases, with 6 bases between. The CDR3 region has the DNA TGTGCCAGTAGTATTGGGATCAATGAGCAGTTCTTC. The encoded protein is CASSIGINEQFF.

This chain links TRBV7-9 with TRBJ2-1; D is possibly TRBD2 (5 bases). There are 17 residues in the CDR3. CDR1 and CDR2 (germline): SEHNR, FQNEAQ (reference sequence). V was trimmed by 5 bases and J by 5 bases, leaving 22 bases between them. CDR3 in DNA: TGTGCCAGCAGCCCTCCCAAAATAGGTGCGGGTAACAATGAGCAGTTCTTC. It specifies CASSPPKIGAGNNEQFF.

The chain employs TRBV24-1 and TRBJ2-1; 11 bases line up with TRBD1. Germline values: CDR1 KGHDR, CDR2 SFDVKD. The CDR3 consists of 16 residues. Trimming cost V 5 bases and J 4 bases; bases outside gene matches: 6. Written as DNA, the CDR3 is TGTGCCACCAGTGTTGGGGGGACAGGGGGGTACAATGAGCAGTTCTTC. Its translation is CATSVGGTGGYNEQFF.

The chain joins TRBV7-9 to TRBJ2-5; 8 bases map to TRBD2. The CDR3 is 15 amino acids. Per the germline V gene, CDR1 is SEHNR and CDR2 is FQNEAQ (reference sequence). Trimming at V came to 4 bases and at J to 1 base, leaving 5 bases not matched to a gene. The CDR3 sequence is CASSSQLAVQETQYF. The CDR3 DNA follows: TGTGCCAGCAGCTCTCAACTAGCGGTCCAAGAGACCCAGTACTTC. Variable domain in full (rest from reference TRBV7-9 and TRBJ2-5): DTGVSQNPRHKITKRGQNVTFRCDPISEHNRLYWYRQTLGQGPEFLTYFQNEAQLEKSRLLSDRFSAERPKGSFSTLEIQRTEQGDSAMYLCASSSQLAVQETQYFGPGTRLLVL.

The V call is TRBV20-1, the J call TRBJ1-1; D ambiguous. The CDR3 covers 15 residues. V was shortened by 6 bases and J by 1 base, with 18 bases between the two germline ends. CDR1 is DFQATT, CDR2 SNEGSKA, per germline (reference sequence). CDR3 sequence (DNA): TGCAGTGCCAAGCGGACGGGAGAGCCGAACACTGAAGCTTTCTTT. Its translation: CSAKRTGEPNTEAFF.

This clonotype was counted only a few times. CDR3 sequence reads: CASSPGVLGYNEQFF. As DNA, the CDR3 is TGCGCCAGCAGCCCCGGTGTTTTGGGCTACAATGAGCAGTTCTTC. The chain has TRBV5-1 and TRBJ2-1; D unclear. This CDR3 is built from 15 residues. Germline CDR1 reads SGHRS; CDR2 reads YFSETQ. V lost 4 bases and J 3 bases, leaving 14 bases between the germline ends.

This clonotype occurred a few times. This sequence joins TRBV4-1 and TRBJ1-2; 9 nucleotides align to TRBD1. The germline gives CDR1 MGHRA, CDR2 YSYEKL. Trimming cost V 4 bases and J 4 bases; bases outside gene matches: 4. There are 14 residues in the CDR3. CDR3 DNA sequence: TGCGCCAGCAGCCCACAGGGGGCTTTCTATGGCTACACCTTC. Translating it yields CASSPQGAFYGYTF.

J is TRBJ1-1 and V is TRBV5-1; no definite D call. The CDR3 is made up of 13 amino acids. Trimming stripped 8 bases from V and 4 bases from J, with 15 bases between. CDR1 and CDR2 from the germline V gene are SGHRS and YFSETQ. The CDR3: CASSPSVPTEAFF. The CDR3 DNA reads as TGCGCCAGTTCTCCCTCGGTTCCCACTGAAGCTTTCTTT. The whole variable domain, filled in from reference TRBV5-1 and TRBJ1-1, reads KAGVTQTPRYLIKTRGQQVTLSCSPISGHRSVSWYQQTPGQGLQFLFEYFSETQRNKGNFPGRFSGRQFSNSRSEMNVSTLELGDSALYLCASSPSVPTEAFFGQGTRLTVV.

The chain uses TRBV5-1 and TRBJ2-1, with D possibly being TRBD1 or TRBD2 (5 bases each). Germline CDR1 and CDR2: SGHRS and YFSETQ. Trimming cost V 0 bases and J 0 bases, with 10 bases left between them. The CDR3 has 16 residues. CDR3 amino acids: CASSLEGTNSYNEQFF. The CDR3 DNA follows: TGCGCCAGCAGCTTGGAGGGGACGAACTCCTACAATGAGCAGTTCTTC.

The rearrangement links TRBV5-1 to TRBJ2-2; perhaps TRBD2 as D (5 bases). CDR1 SGHRS and CDR2 YFSETQ come from the germline V gene. Trimming removed 4 bases at V and 5 bases at J, with 9 bases between. There are 13 residues in the CDR3. The CDR3 bases are TGCGCCAGCAGCGGAGGAGCGACCGGGGAGCTGTTTTTT. Its protein product is CASSGGATGELFF.

The rearrangement links TRBV29-1 to TRBJ2-1; 10 bases fit TRBD1. The CDR3 extends over 17 amino acids. Germline loops: CDR1 SQVTM, CDR2 ANQGSEA. Trimming took 5 bases from V and 4 from J; bases not matched to a gene: 14. The CDR3 spells CSVPRTGGKISYNEQFF. DNA for the CDR3: TGCAGCGTTCCTCGGACAGGGGGGAAAATCAGTTACAATGAGCAGTTCTTC.

There are a few counts of this clonotype. The chain recombines TRBV3-1 with TRBJ1-1, with TRBD1 matching over 7 bases. With 2 bases clipped from V and 7 bases from J, the junction kept 10 bases outside the gene matches. CDR3 length equals 15 residues. Germline V gene data show CDR1 as LGHDT and CDR2 as YNNKEL (reference sequence). CDR3 bases: TGTGCCAGCAGCCAACACAGGGGCATCTCCGATGAAGCTTTCTTT. Its translation: CASSQHRGISDEAFF. Together with reference TRBV3-1 and TRBJ1-1, the CDR3 gives the full variable domain: DTAVSQTPKYLVTQMGNDKSIKCEQNLGHDTMYWYKQDSKKFLKIMFSYNNKELIINETVPNRFSPKSPDKAHLNLHINSLELGDSAVYFCASSQHRGISDEAFFGQGTRLTVV.

V is TRBV24-1 and J is TRBJ2-1, with unresolved D. CDR1 is KGHDR, CDR2 SFDVKD, per germline. Trimming left V 5 bases short and J 9 bases short, with 13 bases between. The CDR3 totals 13 residues. CDR3 coding DNA: TGTGCCACCAGTGCCTTCACCGATGGTGAGCAGTTCTTC. The encoded protein is CATSAFTDGEQFF.

The sample holds a few counts of this clonotype. The CDR3 nucleotides are TGTGCCAGCAGATCGGTTGTGAACACTGAAGCTTTCTTT. Residues: CASRSVVNTEAFF. This chain links TRBV12-3 or TRBV12-4 with TRBJ1-1; no clear D. This CDR3 has 13 amino acids. V lost 6 bases and J 0 bases, leaving 8 bases between the germline ends.

This chain uses TRBV20-1 with TRBJ1-1; tentatively, D is TRBD1 (6 bases). From germline, CDR1 is DFQATT and CDR2 SNEGSKA (reference sequence). This CDR3 is 15 amino acids long. V lost 1 base and J 1 base, leaving 13 bases between the germline ends. CDR3 sequence (DNA): TGCAGTGCTAGAGTCACAGGGAGGGCGAACACTGAAGCTTTCTTT. Protein: CSARVTGRANTEAFF.

In its sample, this clonotype was seen a few times. V and J are TRBV20-1 and TRBJ1-1, with D possibly matching TRBD1 (6 bases). CDR1 and CDR2 (germline): DFQATT, SNEGSKA (reference sequence). The CDR3 sequence is 15 residues long. Trimming pared 0 bases from V and 4 bases from J, leaving 15 bases between. CDR3: CSARDPTGPGTEAFF. The CDR3 region has the DNA TGCAGTGCTAGAGACCCAACAGGGCCGGGCACTGAAGCTTTCTTT.

This rearrangement joins TRBV20-1 to TRBJ2-5; D is unresolved. CDR1 and CDR2 from the germline V gene are DFQATT and SNEGSKA (reference sequence). V lost 0 bases, J lost 7 bases, and 12 bases lay in between. There are 13 residues in the CDR3. The CDR3 spells CSARDLTSTTQYF. The CDR3 region has the DNA TGCAGTGCTAGAGATTTAACCTCTACGACCCAGTACTTC.